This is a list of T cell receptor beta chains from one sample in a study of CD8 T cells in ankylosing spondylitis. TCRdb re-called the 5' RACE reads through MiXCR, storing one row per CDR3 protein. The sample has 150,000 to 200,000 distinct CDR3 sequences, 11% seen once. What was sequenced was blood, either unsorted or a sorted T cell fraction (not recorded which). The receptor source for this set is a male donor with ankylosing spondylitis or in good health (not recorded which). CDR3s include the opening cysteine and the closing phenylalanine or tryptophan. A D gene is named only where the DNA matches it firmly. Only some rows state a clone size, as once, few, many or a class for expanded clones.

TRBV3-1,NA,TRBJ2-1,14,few,CASSPLDSNNEQFF,TGTGCCAGCAGCCCTTTGGACTCGAACAATGAGCAGTTCTTC
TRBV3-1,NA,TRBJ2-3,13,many,CASSQTTPDTQYF,TGTGCCAGCAGCCAGACTACGCCAGATACGCAGTATTTT
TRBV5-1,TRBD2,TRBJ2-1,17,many,CASSFVFDLAGVNEQFF,TGCGCCAGCAGCTTTGTGTTTGATCTAGCGGGAGTAAATGAGCAGTTCTTC
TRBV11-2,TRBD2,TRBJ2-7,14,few,CASRLAGVTYEQYF,TGTGCCAGCAGACTAGCGGGAGTTACCTACGAGCAGTACTTC
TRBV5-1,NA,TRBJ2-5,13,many,CASSLEGEETQYF,TGCGCCAGCAGCTTGGAAGGGGAAGAGACCCAGTACTTC
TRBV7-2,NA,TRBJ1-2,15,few,CASSLNPGPIYGYTF,TGTGCCAGCAGCCTAAATCCGGGACCGATATATGGCTACACCTTC
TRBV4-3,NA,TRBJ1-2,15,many,CASSRNAGAESGYTF,TGCGCCAGCAGCCGCAATGCAGGGGCGGAATCTGGCTACACCTTC
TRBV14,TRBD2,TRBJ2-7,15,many,CASSEGLAGGYEQYF,TGTGCCAGCAGCGAAGGACTAGCGGGGGGCTACGAGCAGTACTTC
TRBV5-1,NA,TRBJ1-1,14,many,CASSGGLGNTEAFF,TGCGCCAGCAGCGGCGGACTGGGAAACACTGAAGCTTTCTTT
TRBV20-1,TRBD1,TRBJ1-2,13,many,CSVTTGGAYGYTF,TGCAGTGTCACGACAGGGGGCGCTTATGGCTACACCTTC
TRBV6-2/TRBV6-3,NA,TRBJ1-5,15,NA,CASSGQASGNQPQHF,TGTGCCAGCAGTGGCCAGGCGAGCGGCAATCAGCCCCAGCATTTT
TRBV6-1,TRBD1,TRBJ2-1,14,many,CASRPGQGANEQFF,TGTGCCAGCAGACCGGGACAGGGGGCTAATGAGCAGTTCTTC
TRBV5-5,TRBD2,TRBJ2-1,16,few,CASSLDLAGVDNEQFF,TGTGCCAGCAGCTTGGATCTAGCGGGAGTCGACAATGAGCAGTTCTTC
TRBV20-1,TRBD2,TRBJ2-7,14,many,CSASDSGVFYEQYF,TGCAGTGCTAGTGATAGCGGGGTATTCTACGAGCAGTACTTC
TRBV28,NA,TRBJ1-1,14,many,CASRISGGSTEAFF,TGTGCCAGCAGAATCTCCGGGGGCAGCACTGAAGCTTTCTTT
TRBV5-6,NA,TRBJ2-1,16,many,CASSPRDGASNEQQFF,TGTGCCAGCAGCCCCCGGGACGGAGCGTCCAATGAGCAGCAGTTCTTC
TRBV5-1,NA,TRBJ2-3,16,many,CASSLVLGASTDTQYF,TGCGCCAGCAGCTTGGTCCTGGGGGCCAGCACAGATACGCAGTATTTT
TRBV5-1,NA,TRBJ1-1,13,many,CASSLRSNTEAFF,TGCGCCAGCAGCTTACGGTCGAACACTGAAGCTTTCTTT
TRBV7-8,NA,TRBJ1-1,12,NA,CANSWGVSEAFF,TGTGCCAACAGCTGGGGGGTTTCGGAAGCTTTCTTT
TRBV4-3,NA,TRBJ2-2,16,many,CASSQDLAGNTGELFF,TGCGCCAGCAGCCAAGATCTTGCCGGGAACACCGGGGAGCTGTTTTTT
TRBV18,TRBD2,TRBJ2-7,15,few,CASSPPSGRAHEQYF,TGTGCCAGCTCACCACCGAGCGGGAGGGCACACGAGCAGTACTTC
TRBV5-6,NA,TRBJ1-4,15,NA,CASSFSPVKNEKLFF,TGTGCCAGCAGCTTTTCACCAGTAAAGAATGAAAAACTGTTTTTT
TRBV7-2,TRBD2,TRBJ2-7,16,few,CASSLASGGPYYEQYF,TGTGCCAGCAGCTTAGCTAGCGGGGGGCCATACTACGAGCAGTACTTC
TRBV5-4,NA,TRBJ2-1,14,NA,CASSLGPKDNEQFF,TGTGCCAGCAGCTTGGGACCCAAGGACAATGAGCAGTTCTTC
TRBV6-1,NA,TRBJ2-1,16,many,CASTPGRPHLYNEQFF,TGTGCCAGCACCCCTGGGCGGCCTCACCTTTACAATGAGCAGTTCTTC
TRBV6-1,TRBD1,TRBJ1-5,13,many,CATWAGGSQPQHF,TGTGCCACCTGGGCAGGGGGCTCTCAGCCCCAGCATTTT
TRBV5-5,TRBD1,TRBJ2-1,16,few,CASSYYRGAAYNEQFF,TGTGCCAGCAGCTATTACAGGGGGGCCGCCTACAATGAGCAGTTCTTC
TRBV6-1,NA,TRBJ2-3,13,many,CASRQDRTDTQYF,TGTGCCAGCCGACAGGACCGCACAGATACGCAGTATTTT
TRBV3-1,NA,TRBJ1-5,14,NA,CASSPGQHNQPQHF,TGTGCCAGCAGCCCAGGACAACACAATCAGCCCCAGCATTTT
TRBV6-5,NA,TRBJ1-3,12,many,CASRDPGNTIYF,TGTGCCAGCAGAGACCCTGGAAACACCATATATTTT
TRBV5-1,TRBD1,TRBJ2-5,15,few,CASSLDPGQQETQYF,TGCGCCAGCAGCTTGGACCCGGGACAGCAAGAGACCCAGTACTTC
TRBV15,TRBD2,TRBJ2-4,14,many,CATSRGTSGGHQYF,TGTGCCACCAGCAGAGGGACTAGCGGCGGACATCAGTACTTC
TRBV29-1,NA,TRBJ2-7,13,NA,CSVEGQGAYAQYF,TGCAGCGTTGAAGGGCAGGGAGCCTACGCGCAGTACTTC
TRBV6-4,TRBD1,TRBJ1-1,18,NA,CASSPAFGQGAMNTEAFF,TGTGCCAGCAGTCCAGCTTTTGGACAGGGGGCGATGAACACTGAAGCTTTCTTT
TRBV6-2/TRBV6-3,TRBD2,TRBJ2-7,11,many,CASTWGGEQYF,TGTGCCAGCACCTGGGGGGGCGAGCAGTACTTC
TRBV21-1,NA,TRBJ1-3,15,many,CARKGTVSSGNTIYF,TGTGCCCGAAAGGGGACGGTGAGCTCTGGAAACACCATATATTTT
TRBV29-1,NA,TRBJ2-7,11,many,CSAVDGYEQYF,TGCAGCGCCGTAGACGGCTACGAGCAGTACTTC
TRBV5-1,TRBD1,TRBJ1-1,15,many,CASSLEGQGGTEAFF,TGCGCCAGCAGCCTCGAGGGACAGGGGGGCACTGAAGCTTTCTTT
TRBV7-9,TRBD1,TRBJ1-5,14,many,CASSSDRVSQPQHF,TGTGCCAGCAGCTCGGACAGGGTCAGTCAGCCCCAGCATTTT
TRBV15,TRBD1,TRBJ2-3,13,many,CASRRGLTDTQYF,TGTGCCAGCCGTAGGGGGCTAACAGATACGCAGTATTTT
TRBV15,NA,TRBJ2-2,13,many,CATSRDQTGELFF,TGTGCCACCAGCAGAGATCAGACCGGGGAGCTGTTTTTT
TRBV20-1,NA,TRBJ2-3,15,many,CSARRLLVSGDTQYF,TGCAGTGCTAGACGGCTCCTGGTTTCGGGAGATACGCAGTATTTT
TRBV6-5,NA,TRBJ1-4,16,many,CASSYPQGKDNEKLFF,TGTGCCAGCAGTTACCCCCAGGGCAAGGATAATGAAAAACTGTTTTTT
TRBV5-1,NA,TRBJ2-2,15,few,CASSLSVSLTGELFF,TGCGCCAGCAGCTTGTCTGTCTCACTCACCGGGGAGCTGTTTTTT
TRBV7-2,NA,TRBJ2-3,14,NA,CASRRMGNTDTQYF,TGTGCCAGCAGGCGAATGGGGAATACAGATACGCAGTATTTT
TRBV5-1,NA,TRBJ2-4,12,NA,CASSSLGDIQYF,TGCGCCAGCAGCTCACTGGGTGACATTCAGTACTTC
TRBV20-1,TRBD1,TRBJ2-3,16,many,CSARGAGGVGTDTQYF,TGCAGTGCTAGAGGGGCAGGGGGCGTGGGAACAGATACGCAGTATTTT
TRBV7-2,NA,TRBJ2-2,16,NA,CASSGGLARSTGELFF,TGTGCCAGCAGCGGTGGACTCGCCCGCAGCACCGGGGAGCTGTTTTTT
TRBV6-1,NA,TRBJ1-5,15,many,CASRRGEGGNQPQHF,TGTGCCAGCAGAAGGGGGGAGGGCGGCAATCAGCCCCAGCATTTT
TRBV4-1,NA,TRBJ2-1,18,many,CASSQDYYGAVIYNEQFF,TGCGCCAGCAGCCAAGATTACTATGGGGCGGTCATTTACAATGAGCAGTTCTTC
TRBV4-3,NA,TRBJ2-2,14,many,CASSQRRYTGELFF,TGCGCCAGCAGCCAAAGGAGGTACACCGGGGAGCTGTTTTTT
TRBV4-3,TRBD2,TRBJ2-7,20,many,CASSQVGPTSGFYSSYEQYF,TGCGCCAGCAGCCAAGTGGGCCCGACTAGCGGTTTCTATAGCTCCTACGAGCAGTACTTC